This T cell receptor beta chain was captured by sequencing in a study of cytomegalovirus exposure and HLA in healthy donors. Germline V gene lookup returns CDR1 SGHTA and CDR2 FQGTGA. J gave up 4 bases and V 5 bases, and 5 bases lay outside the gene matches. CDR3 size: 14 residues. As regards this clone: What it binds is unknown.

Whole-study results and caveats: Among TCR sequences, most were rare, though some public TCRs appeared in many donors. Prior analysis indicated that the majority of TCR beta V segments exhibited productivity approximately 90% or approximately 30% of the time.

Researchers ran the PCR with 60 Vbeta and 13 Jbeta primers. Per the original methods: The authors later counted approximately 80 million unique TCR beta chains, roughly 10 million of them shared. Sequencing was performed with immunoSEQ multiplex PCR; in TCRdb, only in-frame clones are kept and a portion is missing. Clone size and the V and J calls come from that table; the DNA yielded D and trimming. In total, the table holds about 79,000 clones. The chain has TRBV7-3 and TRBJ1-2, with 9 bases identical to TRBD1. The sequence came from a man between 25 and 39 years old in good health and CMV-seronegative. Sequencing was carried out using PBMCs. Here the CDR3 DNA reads TGTGCCAGCAGCCCAACACAGGGGGCCTATGGCTACACCTTC. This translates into CASSPTQGAYGYTF.